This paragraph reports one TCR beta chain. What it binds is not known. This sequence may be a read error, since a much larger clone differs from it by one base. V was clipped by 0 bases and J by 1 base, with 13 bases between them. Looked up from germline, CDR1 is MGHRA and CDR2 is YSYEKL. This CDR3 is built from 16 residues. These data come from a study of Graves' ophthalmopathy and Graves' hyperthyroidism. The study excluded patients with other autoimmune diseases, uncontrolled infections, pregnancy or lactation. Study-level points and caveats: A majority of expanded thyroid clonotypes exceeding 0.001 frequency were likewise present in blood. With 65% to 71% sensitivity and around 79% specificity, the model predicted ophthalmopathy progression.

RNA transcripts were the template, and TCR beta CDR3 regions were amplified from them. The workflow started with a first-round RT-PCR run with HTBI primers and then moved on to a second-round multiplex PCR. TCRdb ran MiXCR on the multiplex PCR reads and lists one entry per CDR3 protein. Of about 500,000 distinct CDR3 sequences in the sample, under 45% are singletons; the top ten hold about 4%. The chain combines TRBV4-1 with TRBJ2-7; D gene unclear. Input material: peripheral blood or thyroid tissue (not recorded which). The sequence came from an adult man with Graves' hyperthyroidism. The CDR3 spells CASSQDDGHGSYEQYF. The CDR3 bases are TGCGCCAGCAGCCAAGATGACGGGCATGGATCCTACGAGCAGTACTTC.